This T cell receptor beta chain was sequenced during a study of graft-versus-host responses after intestinal transplantation. Study context: Each recipient received a multivisceral, liver-intestinal, or isolated intestinal graft. Recipients uniformly received anti-thymocyte globulin induction, followed by tacrolimus and steroids for roughly 3 years. Findings and caveats of the study: There were GvH clones found in recipient marrow, and some of them appeared first in ileum or blood.

The assay was immunoSEQ multiplex PCR, and TCRdb's table has in-frame clones only and misses some. The table shows 95,000 to 150,000 clones, with approximately 95% occurring only once. About this clone: The antigen is undetermined.

The CDR3 spans 15 residues. The J segment lost 8 bases and the V segment lost 0 bases, leaving 8 bases of the junction unmatched. The germline CDR1 and CDR2 sequences are SGHKS and YYEKEE (reference sequence). The chain uses TRBV5-5 and TRBJ2-1; 7 nucleotides align to TRBD2. The specimen was unstimulated CD8+ T cells sorted from spleen or lymph node cells, collected before intestinal transplant. The receptor was derived from a human donor who received an intestinal transplant. The CDR3 DNA is TGTGCCAGCAGCTTGGACGGGCGGGGGACCCATGAGCAGTTCTTC. This translates into CASSLDGRGTHEQFF. The full variable domain, its missing parts supplied by reference TRBV5-5 and TRBJ2-1, is DAGVTQSPTHLIKTRGQQVTLRCSPISGHKSVSWYQQVLGQGPQFIFQYYEKEERGRGNFPDRFSARQFPNYSSELNVNALLLGDSALYLCASSLDGRGTHEQFFGPGTRLTVL.